This T cell receptor beta chain was sequenced in a study of blood T cell repertoires in COVID-19. In the study overall: The analysed material was cDNA or gDNA that came from T cells, B-cell-depleted T cells, or PBMCs.

The authors' processing: Quantification of nucleated cells was approximated via reference gene primer amplification. Sequenced by immunoSEQ multiplex PCR; TCRdb stores in-frame clones only, minus some. That table is the source of V, J and clone size, and D and trimming were worked out from the DNA. The sample lists 170,000 or so clones, about 83% occurring once. The CDR3 runs to 14 residues. CDR1 is MNHEY and CDR2 is SVGAGI in the germline V gene. The junction had 6 bases not matched to a gene; V was cut back by 4 bases and J by 7 bases. V is TRBV6-5 and J is TRBJ1-5; 8 nucleotides align to TRBD1. The clonotype originates from a young woman who had recovered from COVID-19. The material sequenced was peripheral blood. CDR3 sequence reads: CASSSHRGDQPQHF. CDR3 DNA sequence: TGTGCCAGCAGTTCCCACAGGGGGGACCAGCCCCAGCATTTT.